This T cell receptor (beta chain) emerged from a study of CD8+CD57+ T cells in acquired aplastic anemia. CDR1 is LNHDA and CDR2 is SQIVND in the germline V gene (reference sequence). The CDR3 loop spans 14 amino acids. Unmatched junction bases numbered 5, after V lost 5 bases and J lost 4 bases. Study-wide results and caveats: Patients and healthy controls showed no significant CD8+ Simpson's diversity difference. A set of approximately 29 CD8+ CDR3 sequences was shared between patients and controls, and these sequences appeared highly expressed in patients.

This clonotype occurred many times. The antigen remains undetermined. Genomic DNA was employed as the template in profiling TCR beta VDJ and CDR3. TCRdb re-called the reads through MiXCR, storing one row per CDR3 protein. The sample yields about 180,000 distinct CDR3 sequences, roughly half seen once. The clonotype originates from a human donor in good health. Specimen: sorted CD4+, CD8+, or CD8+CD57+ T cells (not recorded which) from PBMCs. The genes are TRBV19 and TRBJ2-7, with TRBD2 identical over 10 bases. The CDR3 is CASSFLAGGYEQYF. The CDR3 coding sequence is TGTGCCAGTAGTTTTTTAGCGGGGGGATACGAGCAGTACTTC.